This is a list of T cell receptor beta chains from one sample in a study of CD8 T cells in ankylosing spondylitis. Each CDR3 protein gets one entry after TCRdb re-called the 5' RACE reads with MiXCR. The sample holds nearly 350,000 distinct CDR3 sequences; roughly 14% are singletons and the top ten take 1.1%. Sequenced: blood, either unsorted or a sorted T cell fraction (not recorded which). The receptors originated from a male donor with ankylosing spondylitis or in good health (not recorded which). Each CDR3 is given with its conserved first and last residue. The D gene is left open where the match is weak. The size entry is marked missing in some rows and otherwise reads once, few, many or a size class.

clone size	J gene	CDR3 length	D gene	V gene	CDR3 protein	CDR3 DNA
.	TRBJ1-1	14	.	TRBV4-1	CASSQDSGPTEAFF	TGCGCCAGCAGCCAAGATTCGGGGCCCACTGAAGCTTTCTTT
.	TRBJ1-5	15	TRBD1	TRBV6-2/TRBV6-3	CASRQGGTGSATQHF	TGTGCCAGCAGGCAGGGAGGGACAGGATCAGCGACCCAGCATTTT
few	TRBJ1-1	14	TRBD1	TRBV18	CASSPAGQGTEAFF	TGTGCCAGCTCACCGGCTGGACAGGGGACCGAAGCTTTCTTT
.	TRBJ1-4	12	.	TRBV12-3/TRBV12-4	CASSLKSTQLFF	TGTGCCAGCAGTTTAAAATCGACCCAACTGTTTTTT
few	TRBJ1-6	11	.	TRBV29-1	CSVAGGSPLHF	TGCAGCGTTGCGGGGGGTTCACCCCTCCACTTT
.	TRBJ1-1	13	.	TRBV7-9	CASSLRAGTEAFF	TGTGCCAGCAGCTTAAGGGCTGGAACTGAAGCTTTCTTT
few	TRBJ2-1	15	.	TRBV5-1	CASTNQGSSYNEQFF	TGCGCCAGCACTAACCAAGGGTCTTCCTACAATGAGCAGTTCTTC
.	TRBJ2-1	15	TRBD1	TRBV15	CATSEGQGSYNEQFF	TGTGCCACCAGCGAGGGACAGGGTTCCTACAATGAGCAGTTCTTC
.	TRBJ1-1	13	.	TRBV3-1	CASSFSPETEAFF	TGTGCCAGCAGCTTTAGTCCGGAGACTGAAGCTTTCTTT
.	TRBJ1-1	15	TRBD1	TRBV5-1	CASRGSGTGLPEAFF	TGCGCCAGCAGGGGATCCGGGACAGGGTTACCTGAAGCTTTCTTT
few	TRBJ2-2	14	.	TRBV2	CASKPEADTGELFF	TGTGCCAGCAAACCCGAGGCAGACACCGGGGAGCTGTTTTTT
many	TRBJ2-5	11	TRBD2	TRBV29-1	CSLGEGETQYF	TGCAGCCTTGGGGAGGGGGAGACCCAGTACTTC
.	TRBJ2-7	15	.	TRBV20-1	CSARDNVGGSYEQYF	TGCAGTGCTAGAGATAATGTGGGGGGCTCCTACGAGCAGTACTTC
.	TRBJ2-2	17	.	TRBV7-6	CASSLSVRGTNTGELFF	TGTGCCAGCAGCTTAAGCGTCCGGGGAACGAACACCGGGGAGCTGTTTTTT
.	TRBJ1-3	16	.	TRBV15	CATSTGHVSSGNTIYF	TGTGCCACCAGCACAGGCCACGTGAGCTCTGGAAACACCATATATTTT
.	TRBJ2-1	13	TRBD2	TRBV27	CASSDLAGSEQFF	TGTGCCAGCAGTGACCTAGCGGGCAGTGAGCAGTTCTTC
.	TRBJ1-2	10	.	TRBV29-1	CSAAGYGYTF	TGCAGCGCGGCCGGCTATGGCTACACCTTC
.	TRBJ2-5	16	.	TRBV3-1	CASSQDHGRTGETQYF	TGTGCCAGCAGCCAAGATCATGGGAGGACGGGAGAGACCCAGTACTTC
.	TRBJ2-7	14	TRBD2	TRBV20-1	CSAPPAGGNYEQYF	TGCAGTGCCCCTCCAGCGGGAGGCAACTACGAGCAGTACTTC
few	TRBJ2-1	13	.	TRBV7-2	CASTINLNNEQFF	TGTGCCAGCACCATTAACCTGAACAATGAGCAGTTCTTC
few	TRBJ2-3	17	.	TRBV4-1	CASSQDVGLASTDTQYF	TGCGCCAGCAGCCAAGATGTGGGGCTAGCTAGCACAGATACGCAGTATTTT
.	TRBJ2-5	15	.	TRBV11-2	CASSLEFAAAETQYF	TGTGCCAGCAGCTTAGAGTTCGCTGCCGCGGAGACCCAGTACTTC
.	TRBJ1-1	16	.	TRBV15	CATSRDRLIVDREAFF	TGTGCCACCAGCAGAGATAGGCTAATAGTAGACCGTGAAGCTTTCTTT
many	TRBJ1-2	11	.	TRBV20-1	CSAPRNYGYTF	TGCAGTGCTCCCCGGAACTATGGCTACACCTTC
few	TRBJ2-1	17	TRBD2	TRBV4-1	CASSHPSLAGGRNEQFF	TGCGCCAGCAGCCACCCTTCACTAGCGGGAGGGCGCAATGAGCAGTTCTTC
.	TRBJ1-6	19	.	TRBV4-1	CASSRKEARTDDYNSPLHF	TGCGCCAGCAGCCGCAAGGAGGCTCGGACAGACGACTATAATTCACCCCTCCACTTT
.	TRBJ1-1	16	TRBD1	TRBV5-1	CASSPSTRTGATEAFF	TGCGCCAGCAGCCCCTCTACCCGGACAGGGGCTACTGAAGCTTTCTTT
few	TRBJ2-7	15	.	TRBV21-1	CASSNQGHDAYEQYF	TGTGCCAGCAGCAACCAAGGGCACGACGCCTACGAGCAGTACTTC
.	TRBJ1-4	15	.	TRBV2	CATSLGRDPNEKLFF	TGTGCCACCTCGCTGGGTAGGGATCCTAATGAAAAACTGTTTTTT
.	TRBJ2-1	14	.	TRBV7-9	CASSSRWENNEQFF	TGTGCCAGCAGCTCCCGGTGGGAGAACAATGAGCAGTTCTTC
.	TRBJ2-2	18	TRBD1	TRBV11-2	CASSLLRTGGSNTGELFF	TGTGCCAGCAGCTTACTTCGGACAGGGGGCTCGAACACCGGGGAGCTGTTTTTT
.	TRBJ2-1	14	TRBD2	TRBV5-6	CASTGLAAYNEQFF	TGTGCCAGCACGGGGCTAGCGGCCTACAATGAGCAGTTCTTC
few	TRBJ2-2	13	.	TRBV7-8	CASSHREAGELFF	TGTGCCAGCAGCCACAGGGAGGCCGGGGAGCTGTTTTTT
.	TRBJ2-2	17	TRBD2	TRBV7-8	CASSFRGTSGVAGELFF	TGTGCCAGCAGCTTTAGGGGGACTAGCGGGGTGGCCGGGGAGCTGTTTTTT
few	TRBJ2-5	19	TRBD1	TRBV4-2	CASSLPGLTGKAKEETQYF	TGTGCCAGCAGCCTCCCGGGTTTGACAGGGAAGGCGAAAGAAGAGACCCAGTACTTC
.	TRBJ1-1	12	.	TRBV5-1	CASSLNPGEAFF	TGCGCCAGCAGCTTGAACCCAGGTGAAGCTTTCTTT
few	TRBJ1-2	13	.	TRBV20-1	CSASPEGNYGYTF	TGCAGTGCTTCCCCGGAGGGTAACTATGGCTACACCTTC
.	TRBJ1-5	16	.	TRBV5-1	CASSLGGRAFEQPQHF	TGCGCCAGCAGCTTGGGAGGCAGGGCATTCGAGCAGCCCCAGCATTTT
few	TRBJ2-3	14	.	TRBV14	CASSQGWNTDTQYF	TGTGCCAGCAGCCAAGGATGGAACACAGATACGCAGTATTTT
.	TRBJ2-7	11	.	TRBV6-5	CASRTGLEQYF	TGTGCCAGCAGGACGGGCCTCGAGCAGTACTTC
.	TRBJ2-1	15	TRBD2	TRBV3-1	CASSRGRRGVDEQFF	TGTGCCAGCAGCCGCGGGAGGAGGGGCGTGGATGAGCAGTTCTTC
.	TRBJ2-5	16	.	TRBV5-1	CASSLPPGPYGETQYF	TGCGCCAGCAGCTTGCCACCGGGACCCTACGGAGAGACCCAGTACTTC
few	TRBJ2-3	11	.	TRBV5-1	CASSAGNTQYF	TGCGCCAGCAGCGCAGGAAATACGCAGTATTTT
few	TRBJ2-7	15	TRBD2	TRBV5-6	CASSFRGLAVNEQYF	TGTGCCAGCAGCTTTAGAGGACTAGCGGTTAACGAGCAGTACTTC
.	TRBJ2-6	19	.	TRBV20-1	CSARGDRSQDHSGANVLTF	TGCAGTGCTAGAGGTGACAGGAGTCAGGATCACTCCGGGGCCAACGTCCTGACTTTC